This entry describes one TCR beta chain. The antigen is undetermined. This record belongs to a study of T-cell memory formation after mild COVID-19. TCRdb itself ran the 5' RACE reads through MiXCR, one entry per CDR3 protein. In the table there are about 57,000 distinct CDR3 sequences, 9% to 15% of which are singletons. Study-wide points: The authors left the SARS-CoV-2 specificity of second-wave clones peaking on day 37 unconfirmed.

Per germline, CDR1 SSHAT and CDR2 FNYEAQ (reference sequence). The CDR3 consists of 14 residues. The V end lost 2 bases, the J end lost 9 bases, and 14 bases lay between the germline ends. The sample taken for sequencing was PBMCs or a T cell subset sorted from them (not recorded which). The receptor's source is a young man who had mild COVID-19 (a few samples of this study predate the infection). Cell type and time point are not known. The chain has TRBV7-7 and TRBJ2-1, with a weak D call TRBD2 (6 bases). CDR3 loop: CASSLNFGGSEQFF. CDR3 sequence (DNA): TGTGCCAGCAGCTTAAATTTTGGGGGGTCTGAGCAGTTCTTC.